This T cell receptor beta chain was identified in a study of T cell changes during pregnancy in multiple sclerosis. Assay used: immunoSEQ multiplex PCR; TCRdb lists only in-frame clones, some missing. The sample has about 80,000 clones, approximately 90% seen once. Only one count was recorded for this clone. This CDR3 has 18 residues. J lost 7 bases, V lost 0 bases, and 16 bases had no gene match. Germline V lookup: CDR1 GTSNPN, CDR2 SVGIG (reference sequence). Sequencing was performed on peripheral blood, taken before pregnancy. The chain is built from TRBV30 and TRBJ2-2; TRBD2 matches at 8 bases. This clonotype originated in a female donor with multiple sclerosis, enrolled in a pregnancy study. The CDR3 is CAWSVGLLSGRSIGELFF. The CDR3 DNA reads TGTGCCTGGAGTGTAGGGTTGCTAAGCGGGAGAAGTATCGGGGAGCTGTTTTTT.